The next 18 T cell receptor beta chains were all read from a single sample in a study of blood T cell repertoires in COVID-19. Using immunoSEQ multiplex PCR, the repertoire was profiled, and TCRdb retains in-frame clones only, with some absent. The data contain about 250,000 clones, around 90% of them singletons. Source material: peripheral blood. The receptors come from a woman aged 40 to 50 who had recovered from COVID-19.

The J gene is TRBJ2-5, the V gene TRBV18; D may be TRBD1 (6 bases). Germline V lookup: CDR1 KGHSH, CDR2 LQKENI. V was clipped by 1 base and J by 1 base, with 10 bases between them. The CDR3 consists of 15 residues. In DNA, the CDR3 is TGTGCCAGCTCACCACGGACAGAACGCCAAGAGACCCAGTACTTC. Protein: CASSPRTERQETQYF.

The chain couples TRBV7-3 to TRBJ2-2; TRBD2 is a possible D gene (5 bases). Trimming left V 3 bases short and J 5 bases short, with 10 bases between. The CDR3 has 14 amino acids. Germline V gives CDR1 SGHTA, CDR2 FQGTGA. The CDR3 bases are TGTGCCAGCAGCTTGACTACAGAGACCGGGGAGCTGTTTTTT. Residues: CASSLTTETGELFF.

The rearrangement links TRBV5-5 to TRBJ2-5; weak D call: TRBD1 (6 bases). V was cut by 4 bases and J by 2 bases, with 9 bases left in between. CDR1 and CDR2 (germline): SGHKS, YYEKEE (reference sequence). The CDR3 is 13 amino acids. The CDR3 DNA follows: TGTGCCAGCAGCCCTGGACAGCAAGAGACCCAGTACTTC. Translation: CASSPGQQETQYF.

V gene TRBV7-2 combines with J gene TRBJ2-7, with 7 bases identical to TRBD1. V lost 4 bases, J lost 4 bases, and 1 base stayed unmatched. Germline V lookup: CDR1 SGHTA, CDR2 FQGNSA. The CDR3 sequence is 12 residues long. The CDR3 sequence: CASSSGQYEQYF. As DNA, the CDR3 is TGTGCCAGCAGCTCGGGACAGTACGAGCAGTACTTC.

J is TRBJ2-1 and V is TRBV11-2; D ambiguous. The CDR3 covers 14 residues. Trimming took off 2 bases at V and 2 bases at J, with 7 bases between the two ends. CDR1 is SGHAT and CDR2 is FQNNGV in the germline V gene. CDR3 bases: TGTGCCAGCAGCTTATCAGTGACCTACAATGAGCAGTTCTTC. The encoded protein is CASSLSVTYNEQFF.

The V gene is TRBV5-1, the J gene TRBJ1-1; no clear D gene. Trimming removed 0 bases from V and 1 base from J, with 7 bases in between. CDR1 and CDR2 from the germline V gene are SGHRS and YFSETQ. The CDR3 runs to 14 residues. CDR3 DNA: TGCGCCAGCAGCTTGGGGCCGCAGAACACTGAAGCTTTCTTT. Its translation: CASSLGPQNTEAFF.

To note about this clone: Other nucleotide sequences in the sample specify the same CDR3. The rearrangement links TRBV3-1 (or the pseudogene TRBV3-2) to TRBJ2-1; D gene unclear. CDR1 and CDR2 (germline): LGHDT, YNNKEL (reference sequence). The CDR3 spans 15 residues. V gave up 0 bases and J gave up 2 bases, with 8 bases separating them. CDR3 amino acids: CASSQDLGTYNEQFF. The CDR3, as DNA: TGTGCCAGCAGCCAAGATCTGGGCACCTACAATGAGCAGTTCTTC.

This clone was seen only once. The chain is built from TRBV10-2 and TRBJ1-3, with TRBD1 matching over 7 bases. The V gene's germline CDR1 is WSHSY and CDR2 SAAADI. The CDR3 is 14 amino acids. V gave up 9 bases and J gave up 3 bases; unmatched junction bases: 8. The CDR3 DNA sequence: TGCGCCAGTACAACCCAGGGGGATGGAAACACCATATATTTT. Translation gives CASTTQGDGNTIYF.

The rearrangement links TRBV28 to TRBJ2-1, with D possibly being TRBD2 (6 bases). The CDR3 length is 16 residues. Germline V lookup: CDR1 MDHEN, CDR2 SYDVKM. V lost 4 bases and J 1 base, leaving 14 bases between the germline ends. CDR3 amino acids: CASSYRGGISYNEQFF. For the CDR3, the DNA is TGTGCCAGCAGTTACCGCGGCGGGATTTCCTACAATGAGCAGTTCTTC.

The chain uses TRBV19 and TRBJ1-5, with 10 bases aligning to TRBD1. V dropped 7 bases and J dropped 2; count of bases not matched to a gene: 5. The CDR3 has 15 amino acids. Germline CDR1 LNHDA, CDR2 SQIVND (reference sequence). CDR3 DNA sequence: TGTGCCAGTACCTTGACAGGGGGCGGCAATCAGCCCCAGCATTTT. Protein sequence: CASTLTGGGNQPQHF.

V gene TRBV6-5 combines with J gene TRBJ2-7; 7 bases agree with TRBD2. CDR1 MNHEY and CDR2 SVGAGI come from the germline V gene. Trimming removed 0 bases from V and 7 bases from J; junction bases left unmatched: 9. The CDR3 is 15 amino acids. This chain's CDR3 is CASSYSGGTSGEQYF. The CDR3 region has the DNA TGTGCCAGCAGTTACTCGGGAGGGACCTCCGGGGAGCAGTACTTC.

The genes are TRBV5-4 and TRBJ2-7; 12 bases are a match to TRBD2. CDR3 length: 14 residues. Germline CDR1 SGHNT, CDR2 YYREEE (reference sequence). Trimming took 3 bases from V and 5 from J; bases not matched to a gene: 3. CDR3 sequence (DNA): TGTGCCAGCAGCTGGGGACTAGCGGGCGACGAGCAGTACTTC. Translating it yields CASSWGLAGDEQYF.

The DNA of the CDR3 is TGTGCCAGCAGTTCAAAAAGACGACAGGGCCCAGATACGCAGTATTTT. Translation gives CASSSKRRQGPDTQYF. The chain links TRBV28 to TRBJ2-3; 7 bases fit TRBD1. Germline V gene data show CDR1 as MDHEN and CDR2 as SYDVKM. The V and J ends lost 4 bases and 4 bases, in that order; junction bases with no gene match: 11. The CDR3 extends over 16 amino acids.

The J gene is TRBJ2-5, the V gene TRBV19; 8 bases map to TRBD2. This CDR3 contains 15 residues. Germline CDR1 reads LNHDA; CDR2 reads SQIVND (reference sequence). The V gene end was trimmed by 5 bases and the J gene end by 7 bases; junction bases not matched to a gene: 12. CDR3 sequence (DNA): TGTGCCAGTAGTCCTCCGGGACTAGTTTTTAGGACCCAGTACTTC. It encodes CASSPPGLVFRTQYF.

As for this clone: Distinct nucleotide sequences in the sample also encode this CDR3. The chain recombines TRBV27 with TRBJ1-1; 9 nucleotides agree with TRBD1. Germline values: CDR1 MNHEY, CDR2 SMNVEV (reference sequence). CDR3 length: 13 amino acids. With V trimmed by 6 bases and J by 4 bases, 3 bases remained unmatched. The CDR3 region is CASRTTGGTEAFF. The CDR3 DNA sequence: TGTGCCAGCAGAACGACAGGGGGCACTGAAGCTTTCTTT.

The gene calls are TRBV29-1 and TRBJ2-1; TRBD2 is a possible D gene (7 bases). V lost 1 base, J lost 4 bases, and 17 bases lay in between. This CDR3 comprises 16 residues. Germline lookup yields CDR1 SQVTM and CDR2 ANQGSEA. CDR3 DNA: TGCAGCGTTGAAGGGGACACGACTAGCCGATACAATGAGCAGTTCTTC. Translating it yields CSVEGDTTSRYNEQFF.

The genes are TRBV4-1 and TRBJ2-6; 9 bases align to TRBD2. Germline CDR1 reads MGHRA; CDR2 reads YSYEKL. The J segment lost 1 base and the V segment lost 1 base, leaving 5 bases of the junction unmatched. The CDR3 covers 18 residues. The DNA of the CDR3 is TGCGCCAGCAGCCAAGTTGCTAGCGGGATTTCTGGGGCCAACGTCCTGACTTTC. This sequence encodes CASSQVASGISGANVLTF.

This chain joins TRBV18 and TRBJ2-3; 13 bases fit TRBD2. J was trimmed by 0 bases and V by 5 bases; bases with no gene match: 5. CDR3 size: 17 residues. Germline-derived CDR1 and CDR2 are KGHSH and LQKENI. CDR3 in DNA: TGTGCCAGCTCAACGGGACTAGCGGGAACTAGCACAGATACGCAGTATTTT. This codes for CASSTGLAGTSTDTQYF.